The text below deals with one T cell receptor beta chain. The antigen remains undetermined. The entry originates in a study of T cell responses to AZD1222 COVID-19 vaccine. Sequencing used immunoSEQ multiplex PCR; TCRdb keeps in-frame clones, though not all of them. The sample lists approximately 180,000 clones, 87% occurring once. Study-wide findings and caveats: Among the donors, most were white British and more were female, and clonal diversity was possibly underestimated. Scientists sampled the repertoires only once the peak T cell response had passed. Just five or six AZD1222 recipients were seropositive at baseline.

The germline V gene has CDR1 SEHNR and CDR2 FQNEAQ (reference sequence). Unmatched junction bases numbered 4, after V lost 4 bases and J lost 3 bases. The CDR3 covers 14 residues. This chain links TRBV7-9 with TRBJ1-1, with TRBD1 identical over 8 bases. This receptor was obtained from an adult in good health. Source: peripheral blood, taken on day 0 of AZD1222 vaccination. CDR3 nucleotide sequence: TGTGCCAGCAGCTCCCAGGGGGCGGACACTGAAGCTTTCTTT. It translates to CASSSQGADTEAFF.